One sample yielded the 30 T cell receptor beta chains listed below, sequenced in a study of T-cell memory formation after mild COVID-19. Each CDR3 protein is one row after TCRdb ran MiXCR on the 5' RACE reads. The data contain some 290,000 distinct CDR3 sequences, around 15% of them singletons. The sample was PBMCs or a T cell subset sorted from them (not recorded which). These TCRs come from a man in his late teens or twenties who had mild COVID-19 (a few samples of this study predate the infection). Cell type and time point are not known.

This clonotype was detected ten times or more. The chain couples TRBV4-1 to TRBJ2-2; D is unclear. Trimming pared 5 bases from V and 4 bases from J, leaving 5 bases between. The CDR3 covers 12 residues. CDR1 MGHRA and CDR2 YSYEKL come from the germline V gene. CDR3 in amino acids: CASSFRTGELFF. The CDR3 DNA reads as TGCGCCAGCAGCTTCCGCACCGGGGAGCTGTTTTTT.

This clonotype was detected a few times. J is TRBJ2-5 and V is TRBV12-3 or TRBV12-4; the match to TRBD2 covers 7 bases. The CDR3 consists of 15 residues. With 4 bases clipped from V and 3 bases from J, the junction kept 8 bases outside the gene matches. CDR3 loop: CASSSWTRGEETQYF. As DNA, the CDR3 is TGTGCCAGCAGTTCATGGACTAGAGGTGAAGAGACCCAGTACTTC.

The chain joins TRBV28 to TRBJ1-5, with D possibly being TRBD1 (6 bases). In germline, CDR1 is MDHEN, CDR2 SYDVKM. This CDR3 has 15 residues. The ends were cut back, 2 bases at V and 8 bases at J, with 16 bases in the middle. CDR3 in DNA: TGTGCCAGCAGTTTAAGATCCGGGGGCAGGGAGCCCCAGCATTTT. The encoded protein is CASSLRSGGREPQHF.

Only a few counts were recorded for this clonotype. The chain uses TRBV5-5 and TRBJ2-7, with 7 nucleotides matching TRBD1. The junction had 8 bases not matched to a gene; V was cut back by 6 bases and J by 2 bases. The CDR3 has 14 residues. Germline loops: CDR1 SGHKS, CDR2 YYEKEE (reference sequence). DNA of the CDR3: TGTGCCAGCAAAAATGTAGGGGGCCCCTACGAGCAGTACTTC. It specifies CASKNVGGPYEQYF.

The chain carries TRBV7-6 and TRBJ2-5; TRBD1 might be the D (5 bases). Germline CDR1 is SGHVS and CDR2 is FNYEAQ. This CDR3 has 15 amino acids. The V gene lost 2 bases and the J gene lost 1 base, with 11 bases spanning the gap. CDR3 bases: TGTGCCAGCAGCTTAAGTTCAGGGTTCCAAGAGACCCAGTACTTC. Its protein product is CASSLSSGFQETQYF.

This sequence joins TRBV20-1 and TRBJ2-5; TRBD1 matches at 11 bases. This CDR3 has 16 amino acids. The junction had 9 bases not matched to a gene; V was cut back by 3 bases and J by 3 bases. Germline CDR1 reads DFQATT; CDR2 reads SNEGSKA (reference sequence). The CDR3 DNA follows: TGCAGTGCTAGTAGCACTTGGACAGGGGGCAAAGAGACCCAGTACTTC. Protein: CSASSTWTGGKETQYF.

This clonotype was seen at least ten times. This chain links TRBV7-9 with TRBJ2-3; TRBD2 matches 10 bases. Unmatched junction bases numbered 3, after V lost 2 bases and J lost 4 bases. Germline assignment: CDR1 SEHNR and CDR2 FQNEAQ (reference sequence). This CDR3 spans 15 amino acids. CDR3 coding DNA: TGTGCCAGCAGCTTAACTAGCGGGGCGCCAGATACGCAGTATTTT. Its translation: CASSLTSGAPDTQYF.

The rearrangement uses TRBV6-6 and TRBJ1-6; unclear D gene. V lost 6 bases and J 0 bases, leaving 3 bases between the germline ends. This CDR3 region has 13 residues. The germline gives CDR1 MNHNY, CDR2 SVGAGI (reference sequence). The CDR3 is CASSHSYNSPLHF. CDR3 DNA: TGTGCCAGCAGCCACTCCTATAATTCACCCCTCCACTTT.

In its sample, this clonotype was seen a few times. The chain recombines TRBV28 with TRBJ2-5, with 8 bases matching TRBD1. Germline CDR1 and CDR2: MDHEN and SYDVKM. The CDR3 length is 11 residues. The V gene end was trimmed by 10 bases and the J gene end by 4 bases; junction bases not matched to a gene: 2. CDR3 sequence: CATGTGETQYF. CDR3 coding DNA: TGTGCCACCGGGACAGGAGAGACCCAGTACTTC.

V is TRBV5-1 and J is TRBJ1-1; no reliable D call. This CDR3 has 13 residues. V was trimmed by 4 bases and J by 1 base, leaving 8 bases between them. The V gene's germline CDR1 is SGHRS and CDR2 YFSETQ. The CDR3 here is CASSGSRNTEAFF. The CDR3 DNA sequence: TGCGCCAGCAGCGGTTCCCGGAACACTGAAGCTTTCTTT.

The V call is TRBV5-8, the J call TRBJ2-7; the D call may be TRBD1 or TRBD2 (5 bases each). CDR1 is SGHTS, CDR2 YDEGEE, per germline. The CDR3 has 14 residues. The V and J ends lost 2 bases and 3 bases respectively, with 12 bases between them. The CDR3 DNA follows: TGTGCCAGCAGCTTCGGCAGGGACCGCTACGAGCAGTACTTC. This codes for CASSFGRDRYEQYF.

This chain links TRBV11-2 with TRBJ1-2, with a possible D match to TRBD1 (5 bases). The CDR3 length is 15 residues. Germline CDR1 and CDR2: SGHAT and FQNNGV. V lost 1 base to trimming and J lost 3 bases, with 12 bases between them. In nucleotides, the CDR3 is TGTGCCAGCAGCTTAGCTGGTTTGGGGGACTATGGCTACACCTTC. It encodes CASSLAGLGDYGYTF.

The chain joins TRBV20-1 to TRBJ2-3, with 9 bases fitting TRBD2. J gave up 1 base and V 3 bases, and 14 bases lay outside the gene matches. CDR1 and CDR2 from the germline V gene are DFQATT and SNEGSKA (reference sequence). There are 18 residues in the CDR3. The CDR3 DNA is TGCAGTGCTAGGATCCCCGGGACTAGCAGGTGGGGCACAGATACGCAGTATTTT. Its translation: CSARIPGTSRWGTDTQYF.

This chain connects TRBV19 to TRBJ2-3, with 10 bases matching TRBD2. The CDR3 covers 14 residues. Germline V gene sequence: CDR1 LNHDA, CDR2 SQIVND (reference sequence). V dropped 7 bases and J dropped 1; count of bases not matched to a gene: 2. The CDR3 sequence is CASISGGRTDTQYF. CDR3 in DNA: TGTGCCAGTATTAGCGGGGGGCGCACAGATACGCAGTATTTT. Looking up the rest from reference TRBV19 and TRBJ2-3 gives the full variable domain: DGGITQSPKYLFRKEGQNVTLSCEQNLNHDAMYWYRQDPGQGLRLIYYSQIVNDFQKGDIAEGYSVSREKKESFPLTVTSAQKNPTAFYLCASISGGRTDTQYFGPGTRLTVL.

The V and J genes are TRBV7-2 and TRBJ1-3; 8 bases line up with TRBD1. J was trimmed by 2 bases and V by 3 bases; bases with no gene match: 6. The CDR3 has 16 residues. CDR1 and CDR2 from the germline V gene are SGHTA and FQGNSA. The CDR3 DNA follows: TGTGCCAGCAGCTTTTGGCGGACAGGGACTGGAAACACCATATATTTT. Its protein is CASSFWRTGTGNTIYF.

This clonotype was seen a handful of times. The genes are TRBV12-5 and TRBJ2-7; either TRBD1 or TRBD2 may supply D (6 bases each). Germline assignment: CDR1 LGHNT and CDR2 FRNRAP. This CDR3 region has 14 residues. V was trimmed by 1 base and J by 6 bases, leaving 13 bases between them. The CDR3 region has the DNA TGTGCTAGTGGTTTGGCCCGAAGGGGGGTCGAGCAGTACTTC. It specifies CASGLARRGVEQYF.

The chain links TRBV10-3 to TRBJ1-1; 10 positions agree with TRBD1. Per the germline V gene, CDR1 is ENHRY and CDR2 is SYGVKD. The CDR3 is 15 residues long. V gave up 4 bases and J gave up 11 bases; unmatched junction bases: 13. CDR3 sequence (DNA): TGTGCCATCAGTGCCCAGACAGGGGGCTTTCGTGGGGCTTTCTTT. This encodes CAISAQTGGFRGAFF.

This clonotype has more than one count but fewer than ten. The CDR3: CASSAEIYGYGYTF. The CDR3 DNA follows: TGTGCCAGTAGCGCTGAGATATACGGATATGGCTACACCTTC. This rearrangement joins TRBV19 to TRBJ1-2; D gene unclear. Germline lookup yields CDR1 LNHDA and CDR2 SQIVND (reference sequence). The germline V and J ends were trimmed by 6 bases and 5 bases, with 16 bases remaining between them. This CDR3 spans 14 amino acids.

The chain uses TRBV4-1 and TRBJ2-3; D call uncertain. Germline V gene sequence: CDR1 MGHRA, CDR2 YSYEKL. This CDR3 is built from 15 residues. The ends were cut back, 0 bases at V and 3 bases at J, with 10 bases in the middle. The DNA of the CDR3 is TGCGCCAGCAGCCAAGACGGGTTGGGGACAGATACGCAGTATTTT. Protein sequence: CASSQDGLGTDTQYF.

The chain recombines TRBV5-6 with TRBJ2-7; TRBD2 aligns across 9 bases. Germline CDR1 reads SGHDT; CDR2 reads YYEEEE. This CDR3 spans 15 amino acids. The V and J ends lost 1 base and 6 bases, in that order; junction bases with no gene match: 8. CDR3 coding DNA: TGTGCCAGCAGCTTGCTGGCGGGGGGGCCATCCGAGCAGTACGTC. Translation: CASSLLAGGPSEQYV.

The chain couples TRBV30 to TRBJ1-1; no clear D. Trimming removed 4 bases at V and 8 bases at J, with 14 bases between. Germline V lookup: CDR1 GTSNPN, CDR2 SVGIG (reference sequence). The CDR3 spans 12 residues. CDR3 amino acids: CAWTLDGREAFF. CDR3 DNA: TGTGCCTGGACCCTAGACGGCAGAGAAGCTTTCTTT.

The chain carries TRBV7-9 and TRBJ1-2; D unclear. The CDR3 extends over 16 amino acids. V lost 2 bases and J 5 bases, leaving 18 bases between the germline ends. The germline V gene encodes CDR1 SEHNR and CDR2 FQNEAQ (reference sequence). The DNA for the CDR3 is TGTGCCAGCAGCTTAATGGAGACGGGGAGTTCATATGGCTACACCTTC. Translating it yields CASSLMETGSSYGYTF.

The chain carries TRBV6-2 or TRBV6-3 and TRBJ2-7; the D gene is possibly TRBD1 (6 bases). The CDR3 contains 14 residues. V lost 6 bases, J lost 0 bases, and 12 bases lay in between. Germline V CDR1 and CDR2: MNHEY, SVGEGT. The CDR3 coding sequence is TGTGCCAGCAGAAACGAGGACAGCTCCTACGAGCAGTACTTC. Translating gives CASRNEDSSYEQYF.

This clonotype was recorded a few times. The chain combines TRBV6-5 with TRBJ1-5; tentatively, D is TRBD1 (5 bases). Germline CDR1 MNHEY, CDR2 SVGAGI. V dropped 0 bases and J dropped 4 bases, with 16 bases sitting between them. This CDR3 is built from 17 residues. DNA of the CDR3: TGTGCCAGCAGTTACTCATACGGCCAGGGCCAAAATCAGCCCCAGCATTTT. Translating gives CASSYSYGQGQNQPQHF.

Only a few counts were recorded for this clonotype. This chain connects TRBV7-2 to TRBJ2-5, with 8 bases identical to TRBD2. With 5 bases clipped from V and 5 bases from J, the junction kept 10 bases outside the gene matches. CDR3 length: 15 residues. The germline V gene has CDR1 SGHTA and CDR2 FQGNSA. CDR3 sequence reads: CASSPWVAGRETQYF. CDR3 in DNA: TGTGCCAGCAGCCCCTGGGTAGCGGGGAGGGAGACCCAGTACTTC.

This clonotype was seen only a few times. This may be a read error, as it is one base from a much larger clone. V is TRBV15 and J is TRBJ1-5; no reliable D call. This CDR3 spans 12 amino acids. Germline-derived CDR1 and CDR2 are LNHNV and YYDKDF (reference sequence). Trimming removed 0 bases from V and 4 bases from J, with 1 base in between. This chain's CDR3 is CATSRENQPQHF. The CDR3 nucleotides read TGTGCCACCAGCAGAGAAAATCAGCCCCAGCATTTT.

The gene calls are TRBV7-3 and TRBJ2-3; D is unclear. CDR3 size: 15 residues. CDR1 is SGHTA, CDR2 FQGTGA, per germline. V shed 0 bases and J shed 0 bases, with 7 bases lying between them. This CDR3 is CASSLTGSSTDTQYF. The CDR3 bases are TGTGCCAGCAGCTTAACAGGTTCTAGCACAGATACGCAGTATTTT.

The sample holds a few counts of this clonotype. The chain couples TRBV28 to TRBJ2-5; TRBD1 aligns across 9 bases. The CDR3 sequence is 14 residues long. The V segment lost 5 bases and the J segment 5 bases; nucleotides outside the gene matches: 6. Germline V CDR1 and CDR2: MDHEN, SYDVKM. CDR3: CASSPTGTGETQYF. The CDR3 region has the DNA TGTGCCAGCAGTCCCACCGGGACAGGGGAGACCCAGTACTTC.

The rearrangement uses TRBV5-1 and TRBJ1-2; D is unresolved. CDR3 length equals 14 residues. V dropped 4 bases and J dropped 2 bases, with 12 bases sitting between them. Germline CDR1 is SGHRS and CDR2 is YFSETQ. Written as DNA, the CDR3 is TGCGCCAGCAGCATTCGGGCAGAAAACTATGGCTACACCTTC. Amino acids: CASSIRAENYGYTF.

This clonotype was seen many times. The J gene is TRBJ2-5, the V gene TRBV7-2; 9 bases agree with TRBD1. CDR1 is SGHTA and CDR2 is FQGNSA in the germline V gene. Trimming cost V 3 bases and J 5 bases; bases outside gene matches: 7. The CDR3 sequence is 15 residues long. CDR3 residues: CASSLGTGTVETQYF. For the CDR3, the DNA is TGTGCCAGCAGCTTGGGGACAGGGACGGTGGAGACCCAGTACTTC. The full variable domain, in which reference TRBV7-2 and TRBJ2-5 provide the parts outside the CDR3, is GAGVSQSPSNKVTEKGKDVELRCDPISGHTALYWYRQSLGQGLEFLIYFQGNSAPDKSGLPSDRFSAERTGGSVSTLTIQRTQQEDSAVYLCASSLGTGTVETQYFGPGTRLLVL.